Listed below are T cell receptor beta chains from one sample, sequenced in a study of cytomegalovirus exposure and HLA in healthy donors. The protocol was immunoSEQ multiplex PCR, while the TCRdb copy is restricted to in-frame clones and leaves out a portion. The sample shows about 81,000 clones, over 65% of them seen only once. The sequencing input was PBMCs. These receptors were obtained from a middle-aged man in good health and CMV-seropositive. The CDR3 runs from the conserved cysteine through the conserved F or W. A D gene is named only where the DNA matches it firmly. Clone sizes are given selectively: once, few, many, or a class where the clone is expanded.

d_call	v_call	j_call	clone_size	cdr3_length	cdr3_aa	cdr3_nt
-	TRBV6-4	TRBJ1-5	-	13	CASSESSNQPQHF	TGTGCCAGCAGTGAGAGTAGCAATCAGCCCCAGCATTTT
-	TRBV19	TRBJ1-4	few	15	CASSIDRNQAEKLFF	TGTGCCAGTAGTATAGATCGAAACCAGGCTGAAAAACTGTTTTTT
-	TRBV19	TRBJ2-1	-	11	CASSLSNEQFF	TGTGCCAGTAGCCTCTCCAATGAGCAGTTCTTC
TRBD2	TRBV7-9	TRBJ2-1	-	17	CASRNQNSGGAGNEQFF	TGTGCCAGCAGAAACCAGAACTCGGGAGGAGCTGGCAATGAGCAGTTCTTC
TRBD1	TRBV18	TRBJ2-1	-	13	CASSSDRHNEQFF	TGTGCCAGCTCATCGGACAGGCACAATGAGCAGTTCTTC
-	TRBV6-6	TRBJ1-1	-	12	CASSRGNTEAFF	TGTGCCAGCAGTCGCGGGAACACTGAAGCTTTCTTT
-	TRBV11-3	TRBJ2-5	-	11	CASSLRETQYF	TGTGCCAGCAGCCTGAGGGAGACCCAGTACTTC
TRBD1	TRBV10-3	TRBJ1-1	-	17	CAISESDRGLVNTEAFF	TGTGCCATCAGTGAGTCTGACAGGGGGCTGGTGAACACTGAAGCTTTCTTT
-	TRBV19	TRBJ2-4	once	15	CASSLRIAAKNIQYF	TGTGCCAGTAGCCTCAGGATAGCGGCCAAAAACATTCAGTACTTC
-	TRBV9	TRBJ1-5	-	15	CASSVEGRVGQPQHF	TGTGCCAGCAGCGTAGAGGGGAGGGTTGGACAGCCCCAGCATTTT
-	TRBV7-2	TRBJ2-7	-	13	CASSHPQGYEQYF	TGTGCCAGCAGTCATCCACAGGGCTACGAGCAGTACTTC
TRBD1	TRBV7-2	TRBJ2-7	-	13	CASSLSQGYEQYF	TGTGCCAGCAGCTTATCACAGGGGTACGAGCAGTACTTC
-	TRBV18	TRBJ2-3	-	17	CASSPSPSAGVTDTQYF	TGTGCCAGCTCACCTAGTCCTTCCGCAGGGGTTACAGATACGCAGTATTTT
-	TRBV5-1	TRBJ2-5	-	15	CASSSGEPRQETQYF	TGCGCCAGCAGCTCGGGGGAGCCGCGGCAAGAGACCCAGTACTTC
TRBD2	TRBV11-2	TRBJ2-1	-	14	CASGLAGANNEQFF	TGTGCCAGCGGCCTAGCGGGAGCCAACAATGAGCAGTTCTTC
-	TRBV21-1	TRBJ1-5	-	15	CGRGRGHYSNQPQHF	TGTGGTAGGGGCAGGGGGCACTATAGCAATCAGCCCCAGCATTTT
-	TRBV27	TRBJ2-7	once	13	CASSFRVAREQYF	TGTGCCAGCAGCTTTCGGGTGGCTCGCGAGCAGTACTTC
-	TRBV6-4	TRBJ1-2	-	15	CASSDSSGHTYGYTF	TGTGCCAGCAGTGACTCGTCAGGGCACACCTATGGCTACACCTTC
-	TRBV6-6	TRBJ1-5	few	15	CASSYVGQSNQPQHF	TGTGCCAGCAGTTACGTTGGGCAGAGCAATCAGCCCCAGCATTTT
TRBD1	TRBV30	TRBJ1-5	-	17	CAWSVRTGWTLNQPQHF	TGTGCCTGGAGTGTACGGACAGGGTGGACCCTCAATCAGCCCCAGCATTTT
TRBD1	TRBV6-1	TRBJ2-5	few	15	CASSRQGALQETQYF	TGTGCCAGCAGTCGACAGGGGGCGCTTCAAGAGACCCAGTACTTC
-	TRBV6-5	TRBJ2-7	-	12	CASGGGLGEQYF	TGTGCCAGCGGGGGGGGGCTAGGGGAGCAGTACTTC
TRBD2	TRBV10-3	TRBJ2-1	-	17	CAISGSSGDKTSYEQFF	TGTGCCATCAGTGGGTCTAGCGGAGACAAGACCTCCTATGAGCAGTTCTTC
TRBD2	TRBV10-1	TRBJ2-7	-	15	CASSESTSGTYERYF	TGCGCCAGCAGTGAGTCTACTAGCGGGACCTACGAGCGGTACTTC
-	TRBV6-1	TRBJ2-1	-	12	CAIQGSHNEQFF	TGTGCCATACAAGGGAGCCACAATGAGCAGTTCTTC
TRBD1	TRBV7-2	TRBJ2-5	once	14	CASSAGTGPRQQYF	TGTGCCAGCAGCGCGGGGACAGGTCCCCGCCAGCAGTACTTC